This T cell receptor (beta chain) was sequenced in a study of T cell responses to AZD1222 COVID-19 vaccine. Broader study findings: Among those given AZD1222, only five or six were seropositive at baseline.

Assay: immunoSEQ multiplex PCR; the TCRdb copy retains only in-frame clones and omits some. Among around 95,000 clones, 88% were seen once, and the ten largest hold about 2%. CDR1 and CDR2 from the germline V gene are SGHTA and FQGNSA. The CDR3 is 14 amino acids. V trimming: 4 bases; J trimming: 3 bases; junction bases outside the gene matches: 5. With regard to this clone: Its antigen is not identified.

The receptor comes from an adult in good health. Sequencing was performed on peripheral blood, taken on day 0 of AZD1222 vaccination. V usage is TRBV7-2 and J usage is TRBJ1-2; 7 bases agree with TRBD1. In DNA form, the CDR3 reads TGTGCCAGCAGCTCAGACAGGGCCGACTATGGCTACACCTTC. This sequence encodes CASSSDRADYGYTF. The whole variable domain, filled in from reference TRBV7-2 and TRBJ1-2, reads GAGVSQSPSNKVTEKGKDVELRCDPISGHTALYWYRQSLGQGLEFLIYFQGNSAPDKSGLPSDRFSAERTGGSVSTLTIQRTQQEDSAVYLCASSSDRADYGYTFGSGTRLTVV.